Sequencing of this T cell receptor (beta chain) was carried out in a study of T cells in Graves' hyperthyroidism and ophthalmopathy. Study-level results: Blood held most thyroid clonotypes expanded above 0.001 frequency.

RNA transcripts gave rise to amplified TCR beta CDR3 regions. First-round RT-PCR with HTBI primers amplified the TCR CDR3 region. MiXCR, applied by TCRdb to the multiplex PCR reads, yields one record per CDR3 protein. The sample yields over 250,000 distinct CDR3 sequences, around 22% seen once. This CDR3 has 14 amino acids. V was pared by 5 bases and J by 8 bases, with 11 bases of the junction left unmatched. CDR1 and CDR2 from the germline V gene are DFQATT and SNEGSKA (reference sequence). Of note for this clonotype: The target antigen is unknown.

Pregnant or lactating patients were excluded, as were those with uncontrolled infection or other autoimmune disease. Out of about 10 ml of fresh peripheral blood came the PBMCs. This rearrangement joins TRBV20-1 to TRBJ2-4; 8 bases map to TRBD2. The sample taken for sequencing was blood. The TCR comes from a man aged 25 to 40 with Graves' ophthalmopathy. The CDR3 protein is CSASGGAGRHIQYF. CDR3 sequence (DNA): TGCAGTGCTTCGGGAGGGGCAGGGAGGCACATTCAGTACTTC.